This T cell receptor beta chain was identified in a study of blood T cell repertoires in COVID-19. Looking at the study overall: Sites across the United States, Italy and Spain contributed samples from acute and convalescent COVID-19.

As originally analysed: Reference gene primer amplification yielded estimated nucleated cell counts. Clones were read by immunoSEQ multiplex PCR, and TCRdb kept only the in-frame ones, dropping some. D and trimming come from the DNA, and the V and J calls and clone size come from that table. Among about 180,000 clones listed, roughly 82% were seen once. V was clipped by 7 bases and J by 8 bases, with 21 bases between them. Germline-derived CDR1 and CDR2 are SNHLY and FYNNEI. The CDR3 covers 15 residues. Participants' reported clinical history set cohort assignment. The rearrangement joins TRBV2 to TRBJ2-1; possible D gene TRBD2, 6 bases. The TCR originated in a woman aged 30 to 39 who had recovered from COVID-19. Specimen: PBMCs or T cells enriched from blood (not recorded which). The CDR3: CASTQSGPLIHEQFF. The CDR3 DNA sequence: TGTGCCAGCACCCAAAGCGGGCCGCTTATCCATGAGCAGTTCTTC.